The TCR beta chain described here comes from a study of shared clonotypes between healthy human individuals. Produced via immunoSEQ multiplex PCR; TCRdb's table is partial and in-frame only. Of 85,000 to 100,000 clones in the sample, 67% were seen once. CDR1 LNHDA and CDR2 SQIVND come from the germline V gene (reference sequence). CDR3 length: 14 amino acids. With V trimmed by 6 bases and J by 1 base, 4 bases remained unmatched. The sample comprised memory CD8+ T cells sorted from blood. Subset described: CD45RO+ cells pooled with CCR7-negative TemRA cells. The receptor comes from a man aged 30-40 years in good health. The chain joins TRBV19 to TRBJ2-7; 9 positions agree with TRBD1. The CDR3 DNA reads TGTGCCAGTAGATGGACAGGGGCTTCCTACGAGCAGTACTTC. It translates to CASRWTGASYEQYF.